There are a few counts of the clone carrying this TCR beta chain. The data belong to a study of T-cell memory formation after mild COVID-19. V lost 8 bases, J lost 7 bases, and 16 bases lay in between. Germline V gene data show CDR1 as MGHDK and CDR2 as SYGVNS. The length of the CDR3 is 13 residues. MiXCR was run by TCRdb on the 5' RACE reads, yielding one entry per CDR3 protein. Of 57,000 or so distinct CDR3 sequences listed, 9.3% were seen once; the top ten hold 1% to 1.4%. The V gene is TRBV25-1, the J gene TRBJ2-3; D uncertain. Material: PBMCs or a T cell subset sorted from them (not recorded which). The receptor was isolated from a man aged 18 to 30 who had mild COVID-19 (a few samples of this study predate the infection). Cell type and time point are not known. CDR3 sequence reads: CASADREVNTQYF. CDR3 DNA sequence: TGTGCCAGCGCAGACCGAGAGGTTAATACGCAGTATTTT.